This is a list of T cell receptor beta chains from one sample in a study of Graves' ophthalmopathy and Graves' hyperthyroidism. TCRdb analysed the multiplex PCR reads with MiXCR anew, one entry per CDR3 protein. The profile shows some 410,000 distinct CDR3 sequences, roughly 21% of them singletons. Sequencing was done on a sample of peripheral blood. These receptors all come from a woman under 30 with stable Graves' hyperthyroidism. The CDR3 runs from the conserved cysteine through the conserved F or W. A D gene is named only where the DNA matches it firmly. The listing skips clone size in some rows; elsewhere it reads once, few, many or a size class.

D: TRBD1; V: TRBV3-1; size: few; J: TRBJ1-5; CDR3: CASSQVRDSVQPQHF; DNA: TGTGCCAGCAGCCAAGTCCGGGACAGCGTTCAGCCCCAGCATTTT
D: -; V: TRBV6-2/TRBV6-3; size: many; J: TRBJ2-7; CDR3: CASSYSLTELYEQYF; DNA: TGTGCCAGCAGTTACTCGTTGACGGAACTCTACGAGCAGTACTTC
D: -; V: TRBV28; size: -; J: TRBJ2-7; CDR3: CASARGSSYEQYF; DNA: TGTGCCAGCGCGAGAGGGTCCTCCTACGAGCAGTACTTC
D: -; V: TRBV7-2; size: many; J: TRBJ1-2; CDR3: CASSSFDGGYTF; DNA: TGTGCCAGCAGCTCATTCGACGGTGGCTACACCTTC
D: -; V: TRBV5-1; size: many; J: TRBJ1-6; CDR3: CASSLAGRGSPLHF; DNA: TGCGCCAGCAGCTTGGCCGGGCGGGGTTCACCCCTCCACTTT
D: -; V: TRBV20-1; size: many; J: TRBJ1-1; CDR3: CSARVLGGGAFF; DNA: TGCAGTGCTAGAGTTCTGGGGGGAGGAGCTTTCTTT
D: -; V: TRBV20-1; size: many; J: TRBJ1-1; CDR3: CSARNSVHGWAFF; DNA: TGCAGTGCTAGAAACTCTGTCCATGGGTGGGCTTTCTTT
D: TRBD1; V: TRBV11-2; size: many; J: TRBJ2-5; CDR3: CASSPDRGKTQYF; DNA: TGTGCCAGCAGCCCAGACAGGGGAAAGACCCAGTACTTC
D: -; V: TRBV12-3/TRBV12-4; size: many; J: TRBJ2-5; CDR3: CASSLFGETQYF; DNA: TGTGCCAGCAGCTTATTCGGAGAGACCCAGTACTTC
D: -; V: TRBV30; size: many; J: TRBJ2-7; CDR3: CAWSGWATSYEQYF; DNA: TGTGCCTGGAGTGGCTGGGCCACCTCCTACGAGCAGTACTTC
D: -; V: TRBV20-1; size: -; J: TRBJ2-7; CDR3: CSAGDPSYEQYF; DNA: TGCAGTGCCGGGGACCCCTCCTACGAGCAGTACTTC
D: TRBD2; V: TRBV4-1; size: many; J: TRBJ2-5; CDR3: CASSQDRRRAGGRETQYF; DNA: TGCGCCAGCAGCCAAGATCGGCGGCGGGCGGGAGGGCGAGAGACCCAGTACTTC
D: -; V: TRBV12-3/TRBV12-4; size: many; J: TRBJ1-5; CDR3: CASSHDGPNQPQHF; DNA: TGTGCCAGCAGCCATGATGGCCCCAATCAGCCCCAGCATTTT
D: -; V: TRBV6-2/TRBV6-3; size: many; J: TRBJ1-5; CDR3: CASSSLGDGSNQPQHF; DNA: TGTGCCAGCAGTTCCCTCGGGGACGGGAGCAATCAGCCCCAGCATTTT
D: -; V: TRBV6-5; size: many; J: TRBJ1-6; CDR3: CASSLAPTDNSPLHF; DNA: TGTGCCAGCAGTCTCGCCCCGACAGATAATTCACCCCTCCACTTT
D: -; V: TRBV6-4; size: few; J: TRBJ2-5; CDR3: CASTRDGQETQYF; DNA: TGTGCCAGCACCCGGGACGGCCAAGAGACCCAGTACTTC
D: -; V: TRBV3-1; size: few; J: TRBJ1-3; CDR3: CASSHFAGDGNTIYF; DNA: TGTGCCAGCAGCCACTTCGCGGGGGATGGAAACACCATATATTTT
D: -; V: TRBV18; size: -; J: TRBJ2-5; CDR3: CASSPPGVRNRGTQYF; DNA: TGTGCCAGCTCACCTCCCGGAGTTAGGAATCGCGGGACCCAGTACTTC
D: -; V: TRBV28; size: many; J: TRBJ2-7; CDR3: CASSRSVGAYEQYF; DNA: TGTGCCAGCAGCAGGTCGGTCGGAGCCTACGAGCAGTACTTC
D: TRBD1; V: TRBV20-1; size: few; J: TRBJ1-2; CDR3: CSARATTGAFGGYTF; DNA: TGCAGTGCTAGAGCCACGACAGGGGCTTTTGGTGGCTACACCTTC
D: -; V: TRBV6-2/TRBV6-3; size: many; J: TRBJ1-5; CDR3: CASSYFVLQSNQPQHF; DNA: TGTGCCAGCAGTTACTTCGTGTTACAGAGCAATCAGCCCCAGCATTTT
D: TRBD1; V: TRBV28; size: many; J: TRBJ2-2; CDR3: CASSPAGQGWELFF; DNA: TGTGCCAGCAGTCCCGCAGGACAGGGCTGGGAGCTGTTTTTT
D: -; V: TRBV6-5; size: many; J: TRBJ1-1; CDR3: CASSSGQTTEAFF; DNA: TGTGCCAGCAGTTCCGGACAAACCACTGAAGCTTTCTTT
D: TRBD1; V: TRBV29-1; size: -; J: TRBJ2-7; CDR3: CSVWEGTGGLEQYF; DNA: TGCAGCGTCTGGGAGGGGACAGGGGGATTGGAGCAGTACTTC
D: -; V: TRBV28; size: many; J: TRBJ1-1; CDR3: CASIKGGDTEAFF; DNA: TGTGCCAGCATTAAGGGGGGGGACACTGAAGCTTTCTTT
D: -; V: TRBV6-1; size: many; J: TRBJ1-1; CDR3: CASRSDEGTEAFF; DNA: TGTGCCAGCAGATCAGATGAGGGCACTGAAGCTTTCTTT
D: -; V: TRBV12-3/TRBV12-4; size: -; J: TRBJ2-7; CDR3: CASRQVLSYDQYF; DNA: TGTGCCAGCAGACAGGTCCTATCCTACGATCAGTACTTC
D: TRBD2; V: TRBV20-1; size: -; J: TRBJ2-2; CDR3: CSARNAGVRAGELFF; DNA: TGCAGTGCTAGAAACGCGGGAGTTCGGGCCGGGGAGCTGTTTTTT
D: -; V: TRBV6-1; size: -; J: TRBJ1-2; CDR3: CASSERGIYGYTF; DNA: TGTGCCAGCAGTGAGAGGGGCATCTATGGCTACACCTTC
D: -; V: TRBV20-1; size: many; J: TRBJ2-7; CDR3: CSARDHSDYEQYF; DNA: TGCAGTGCTAGAGATCACTCGGACTACGAGCAGTACTTC
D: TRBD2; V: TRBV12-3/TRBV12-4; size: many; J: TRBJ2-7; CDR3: CASSKSRASGLIYEQYF; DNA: TGTGCCAGCAGTAAATCGAGAGCTAGCGGGTTAATCTACGAGCAGTACTTC
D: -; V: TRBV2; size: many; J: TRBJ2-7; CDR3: CASSVTGVVYEQYF; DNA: TGTGCCAGCAGTGTTACAGGAGTTGTCTACGAGCAGTACTTC
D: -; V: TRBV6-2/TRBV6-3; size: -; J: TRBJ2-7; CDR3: CASRPLSTGSEQYF; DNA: TGTGCCAGCAGACCTCTTTCGACAGGCTCCGAGCAGTACTTC
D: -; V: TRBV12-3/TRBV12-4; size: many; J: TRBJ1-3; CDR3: CASSLGVGGGSGTGNTIYF; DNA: TGTGCCAGCAGTTTAGGGGTTGGGGGGGGCTCTGGGACTGGAAACACCATATATTTT
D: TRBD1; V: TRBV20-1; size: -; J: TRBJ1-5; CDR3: CSAKDRSYQPQHF; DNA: TGCAGTGCTAAGGACAGGAGTTATCAGCCCCAGCATTTT
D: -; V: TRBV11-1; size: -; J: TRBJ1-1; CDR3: CASSPGDTVYTGAFF; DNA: TGTGCCAGCAGCCCAGGGGACACAGTGTACACTGGTGCTTTCTTT
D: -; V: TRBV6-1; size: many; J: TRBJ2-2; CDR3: CASKRNQGSGELFF; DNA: TGTGCCAGCAAACGAAACCAGGGGAGCGGGGAGCTGTTTTTT
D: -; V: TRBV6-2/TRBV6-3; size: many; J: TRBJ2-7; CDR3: CASSYLGFLAYEQYF; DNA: TGTGCCAGCAGTTACTTAGGTTTCTTGGCGTACGAGCAGTACTTC
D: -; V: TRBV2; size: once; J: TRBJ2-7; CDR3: CASTLEARGYPSYEQYF; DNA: TGTGCCAGCACCCTTGAAGCGCGCGGGTATCCCTCCTACGAGCAGTACTTC
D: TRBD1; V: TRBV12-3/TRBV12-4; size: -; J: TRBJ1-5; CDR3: CASSGGTGYSNQPQHF; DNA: TGTGCCAGCAGTGGCGGGACAGGCTATAGCAATCAGCCCCAGCATTTT
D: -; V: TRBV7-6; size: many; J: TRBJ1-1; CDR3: CASSLYARNTEAFF; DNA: TGTGCCAGCAGCTTATACGCAAGGAACACTGAAGCTTTCTTT
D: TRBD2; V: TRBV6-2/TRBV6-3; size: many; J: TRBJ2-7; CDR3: CASSPGLGPYEQYF; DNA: TGTGCCAGCAGTCCGGGACTAGGGCCTTACGAGCAGTACTTC
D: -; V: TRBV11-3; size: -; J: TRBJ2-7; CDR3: CASSLRWGAGEQYF; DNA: TGTGCCAGCAGCTTAAGGTGGGGGGCCGGCGAGCAGTACTTC
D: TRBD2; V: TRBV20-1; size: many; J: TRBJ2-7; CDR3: CSARDLAGEYEQYF; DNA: TGCAGTGCTAGAGATCTAGCGGGAGAATACGAGCAGTACTTC
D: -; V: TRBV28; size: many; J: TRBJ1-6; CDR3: CASSQPGEYSYNSPLHF; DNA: TGTGCCAGCAGTCAACCGGGGGAATACTCCTATAATTCACCCCTCCACTTT
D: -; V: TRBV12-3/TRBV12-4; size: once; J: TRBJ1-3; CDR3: CASSFIPSGNTIYF; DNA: TGTGCCAGCAGTTTTATACCCTCTGGAAACACCATATATTTT
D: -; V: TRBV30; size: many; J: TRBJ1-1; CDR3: CAWSQIPTGGEAFF; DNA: TGTGCCTGGAGTCAGATTCCTACAGGCGGTGAAGCTTTCTTT
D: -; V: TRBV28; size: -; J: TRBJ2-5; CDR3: CASSLYTGRQTQYF; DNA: TGTGCCAGCAGTTTATACACAGGGCGCCAGACCCAGTACTTC
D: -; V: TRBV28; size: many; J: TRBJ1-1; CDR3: CASSGRHTPRRAFF; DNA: TGTGCCAGCAGTGGGCGTCACACTCCACGGCGGGCTTTCTTT
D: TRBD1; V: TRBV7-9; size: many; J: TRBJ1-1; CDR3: CASSLVGTGGSEAFF; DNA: TGTGCCAGCAGCTTAGTAGGGACAGGGGGCAGTGAAGCTTTCTTT
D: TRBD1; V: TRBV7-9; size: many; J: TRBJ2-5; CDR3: CASSFPTGVIQETQYF; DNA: TGTGCCAGCAGCTTTCCGACAGGGGTAATCCAAGAGACCCAGTACTTC
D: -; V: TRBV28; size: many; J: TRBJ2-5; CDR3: CASSVRFGRGRKKETQYF; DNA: TGTGCCAGCAGTGTAAGGTTTGGCAGGGGAAGGAAAAAAGAGACCCAGTACTTC
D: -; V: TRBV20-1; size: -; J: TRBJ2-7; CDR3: CSATRELAREQYF; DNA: TGCAGTGCTACCCGGGAGCTGGCGCGGGAGCAGTACTTC
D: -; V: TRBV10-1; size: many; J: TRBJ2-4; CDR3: CASSESPLGNIQYF; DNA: TGCGCCAGCAGTGAGTCCCCCTTGGGAAACATTCAGTACTTC
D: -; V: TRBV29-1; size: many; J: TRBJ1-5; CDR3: CSVESAGHQHF; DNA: TGCAGCGTTGAAAGTGCGGGTCACCAGCATTTT
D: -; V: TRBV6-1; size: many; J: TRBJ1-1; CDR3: CASSEVGFENTEAFF; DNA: TGTGCCAGCAGTGAAGTGGGGTTTGAGAACACTGAAGCTTTCTTT
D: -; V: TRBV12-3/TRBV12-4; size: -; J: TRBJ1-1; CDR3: CASTPRRNTEAFF; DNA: TGTGCCAGCACCCCGAGACGTAACACTGAAGCTTTCTTT
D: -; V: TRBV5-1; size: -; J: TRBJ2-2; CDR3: CASSLGALRTGELFF; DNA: TGCGCCAGCAGCTTAGGCGCCCTGAGGACCGGGGAGCTGTTTTTT
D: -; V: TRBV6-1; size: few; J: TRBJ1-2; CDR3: CASSSGGGGSYGYTF; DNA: TGTGCCAGCAGTAGCGGGGGAGGCGGGAGCTATGGCTACACCTTC
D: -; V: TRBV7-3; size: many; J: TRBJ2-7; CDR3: CASSLYIFSEQYF; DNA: TGTGCCAGCAGCTTATACATTTTCTCCGAGCAGTACTTC